This T cell receptor (beta chain) was identified during a study of cytomegalovirus exposure and HLA in healthy donors. Study at large: The approximately 670 first-cohort repertoires and the 100 to 150 validation repertoires shared the same platform, a later analysis reported.

Study observations and caveats: It was confirmed in vitro that a few of the CMV-associated chains were specific for CMV antigens. The authors listed 164 TCR beta chains as cytomegalovirus-associated.

As regards this clone: Its antigen is currently unknown.

Measured with immunoSEQ multiplex PCR; TCRdb has only the in-frame clones, and not every one. The sample lists about 98,000 clones; 70% to 90% were seen once. Sequencing input: PBMCs. This TCR was sampled from a woman aged 25 to 39 in good health and CMV-seronegative.

The CDR3 DNA reads TGTGCCAGCAGCAAAGCGTCCTATAATTCACCCCTCCACTTT. Its translation: CASSKASYNSPLHF. The chain couples TRBV6-5 to TRBJ1-6; D is unclear. This CDR3 contains 14 residues. Germline CDR1 MNHEY, CDR2 SVGAGI. V shed 6 bases and J shed 1 base, with 7 bases lying between them.